This T cell receptor beta chain was captured by sequencing in a study of blood T cell repertoires in COVID-19. As for the study in general: Samples taken during acute and convalescent COVID-19 were collected in the United States, Italy and Spain. PBMCs, B-cell-depleted T cells, or T cells were the source of the cDNA or gDNA that made up the material.

Participants were aged about 18 to 90 years, lived in 20 to 30 US areas, and enrolled virtually. Original analysis: Using reference gene primer amplification, nucleated cell counts were estimated. Sequencing was performed with immunoSEQ multiplex PCR; in TCRdb, only in-frame clones are kept and a portion is missing. That table supplies the V and J calls and clone size; D and trimming were determined from the DNA. The sample yields about 160,000 clones, approximately 80% seen once. The receptor was derived from a woman aged 60-75 years who had recovered from COVID-19. The sample taken for sequencing was PBMCs or T cells enriched from blood (not recorded which).

The CDR3 sequence is CASSYGGVGRGEAFF. CDR3 bases: TGTGCCAGCAGTTACGGTGGGGTTGGGCGGGGAGAAGCTTTCTTT. The chain joins TRBV6-5 to TRBJ1-1; D gene ambiguous. Germline loops: CDR1 MNHEY, CDR2 SVGAGI. This CDR3 is built from 15 residues. Trimming removed 2 bases from V and 8 bases from J, with 18 bases in between.